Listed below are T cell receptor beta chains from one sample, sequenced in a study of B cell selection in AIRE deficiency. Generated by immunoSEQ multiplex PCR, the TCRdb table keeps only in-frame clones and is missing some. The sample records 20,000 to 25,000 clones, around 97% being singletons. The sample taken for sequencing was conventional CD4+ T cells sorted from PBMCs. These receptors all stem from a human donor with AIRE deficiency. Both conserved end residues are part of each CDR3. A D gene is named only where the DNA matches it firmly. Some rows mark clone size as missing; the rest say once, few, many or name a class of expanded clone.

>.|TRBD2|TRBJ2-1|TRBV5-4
CASSFTSGGFHEQFF
TGTGCCAGCAGCTTCACTAGCGGGGGCTTCCATGAGCAGTTCTTC
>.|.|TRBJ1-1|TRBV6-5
CASRRILLHTEAFF
TGTGCCAGCAGGCGCATCCTCCTCCACACTGAAGCTTTCTTT
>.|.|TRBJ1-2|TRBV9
CASSVGGGLGYTF
TGTGCCAGCAGCGTAGGAGGCGGTCTGGGCTACACCTTC
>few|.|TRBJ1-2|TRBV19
CASSIDGTYGYTF
TGTGCCAGTAGTATAGATGGGACTTATGGCTACACCTTC
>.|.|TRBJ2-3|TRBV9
CASSATGRWTDTQYF
TGTGCCAGCAGCGCCACAGGGAGGTGGACAGATACGCAGTATTTT
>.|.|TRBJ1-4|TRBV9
CASSVAGSEKLFF
TGTGCCAGCAGCGTTGCGGGCAGCGAAAAACTGTTTTTT
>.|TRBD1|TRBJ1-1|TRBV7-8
CASSPEIRTGVVSTEAFF
TGTGCCAGCAGCCCAGAAATTAGGACAGGGGTTGTATCCACTGAAGCTTTCTTT
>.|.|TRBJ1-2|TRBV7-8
CASSLGLGVGYTF
TGTGCCAGCAGCTTAGGTCTAGGGGTTGGCTACACCTTC
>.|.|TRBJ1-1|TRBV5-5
CASTPLTGTEAFF
TGTGCCAGCACCCCCCTGACGGGCACTGAAGCTTTCTTT
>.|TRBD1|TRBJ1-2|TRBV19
CATTPTGTLRDGYTF
TGTGCCACCACCCCGACAGGGACCCTCAGGGATGGCTACACCTTC
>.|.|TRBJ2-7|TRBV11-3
CASSSPGRGPEGEQYF
TGTGCCAGCAGCTCCCCCGGCAGGGGTCCAGAGGGCGAGCAGTACTTC
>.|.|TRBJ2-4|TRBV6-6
CASSILANIQYF
TGTGCCAGCAGCATACTAGCAAACATTCAGTACTTC
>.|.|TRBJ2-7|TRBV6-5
CASSRNTGPEQYF
TGTGCCAGCAGCAGAAATACAGGGCCCGAGCAGTACTTC
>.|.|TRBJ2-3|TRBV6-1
CASSEVRLGGTDTQYF
TGTGCCAGCAGTGAAGTCAGACTGGGGGGCACAGATACGCAGTATTTT
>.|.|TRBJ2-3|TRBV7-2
CASGGWDTQYF
TGTGCCAGCGGCGGGTGGGATACGCAGTATTTT
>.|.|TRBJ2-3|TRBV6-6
CASLGTGTDTQYF
TGTGCCAGCCTCGGGACGGGCACAGATACGCAGTATTTT
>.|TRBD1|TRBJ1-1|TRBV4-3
CASSQDRKSNTEAFF
TGCGCCAGCAGCCAGGACAGGAAGTCGAACACTGAAGCTTTCTTT
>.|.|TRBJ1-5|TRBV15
CATSRGGQPQHF
TGTGCCACCAGCAGGGGAGGTCAGCCCCAGCATTTT
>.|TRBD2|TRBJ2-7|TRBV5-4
CASSFSGTRRSEQYF
TGTGCCAGCAGTTTCTCCGGGACTAGGCGTAGCGAGCAGTACTTC
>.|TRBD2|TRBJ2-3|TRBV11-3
CASSLDGLAGEDTQYF
TGTGCCAGCAGCTTAGACGGACTAGCGGGGGAAGATACGCAGTATTTT
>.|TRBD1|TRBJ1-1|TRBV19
CASSTDRGRYTEAFF
TGTGCCAGTAGTACGGACAGGGGGAGGTACACTGAAGCTTTCTTT
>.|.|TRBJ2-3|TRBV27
CASSRQSSTDTQYF
TGTGCCAGCAGTCGGCAGTCTAGCACAGATACGCAGTATTTT
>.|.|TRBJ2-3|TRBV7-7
CASSIGLGFDTQYF
TGTGCTAGCAGCATAGGGCTAGGGTTCGATACGCAGTATTTT
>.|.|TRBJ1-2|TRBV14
CASSQGPLRGYGYTF
TGTGCCAGCAGCCAAGGGCCTTTAAGGGGCTATGGCTACACCTTC
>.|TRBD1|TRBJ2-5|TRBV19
CASSGPRQGQETQYF
TGTGCCAGTAGTGGGCCGAGACAGGGACAAGAGACCCAGTACTTC
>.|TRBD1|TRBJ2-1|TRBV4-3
CASQPGQGATNEQFF
TGCGCCAGCCAGCCGGGACAGGGGGCAACAAATGAGCAGTTCTTC
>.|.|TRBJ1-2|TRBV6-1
CASSNGNGYTF
TGTGCCAGCAGTAACGGCAATGGCTACACCTTC
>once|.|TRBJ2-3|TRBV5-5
CASSPGRSSGADTQYF
TGTGCCAGCAGCCCGGGGCGTTCCTCAGGAGCAGATACGCAGTATTTT
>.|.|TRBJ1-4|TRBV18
CASSPFVGSPEKLFF
TGTGCCAGCTCACCTTTTGTAGGGTCTCCTGAAAAACTGTTTTTT
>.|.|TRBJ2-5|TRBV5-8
CASSLRPQETQYF
TGTGCCAGCAGCCTCCGGCCACAAGAGACCCAGTACTTC
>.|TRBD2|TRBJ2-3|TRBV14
CASSPTTGLFFTDTQYF
TGTGCCAGCAGCCCGACAACGGGACTATTCTTCACAGATACGCAGTATTTT
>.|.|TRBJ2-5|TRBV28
CASSLWAQPETQYF
TGTGCCAGCAGTTTATGGGCTCAACCGGAGACCCAGTACTTC
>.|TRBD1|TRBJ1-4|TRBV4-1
CASSRSPDRDNEKLFF
TGCGCCAGCAGCCGCTCTCCGGACAGGGATAATGAAAAACTGTTTTTT
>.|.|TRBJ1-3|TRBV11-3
CASSPREGLYGNTIYF
TGTGCCAGCAGCCCGCGGGAGGGTCTTTATGGAAACACCATATATTTT
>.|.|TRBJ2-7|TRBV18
CASSPGWAVYYEQYF
TGTGCCAGCTCACCAGGGTGGGCTGTCTACTACGAGCAGTACTTC
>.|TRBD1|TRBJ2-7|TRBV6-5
CASRTGVISYEQYF
TGTGCCAGCCGCACAGGGGTTATTTCCTACGAGCAGTACTTC
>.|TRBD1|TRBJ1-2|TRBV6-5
CASSHTGDGYTF
TGTGCCAGCAGTCATACAGGGGACGGCTACACCTTC
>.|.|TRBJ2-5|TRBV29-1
CSVEGGGHGETQYF
TGCAGCGTTGAAGGTGGGGGGCATGGCGAGACCCAGTACTTC
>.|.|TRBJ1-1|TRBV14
CASSQALQGLAFF
TGTGCCAGCAGCCAAGCCCTTCAGGGCCTCGCTTTCTTT
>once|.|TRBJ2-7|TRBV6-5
CASLSPTRLGEQYF
TGTGCCAGCTTATCCCCAACTCGGCTGGGCGAGCAGTACTTC
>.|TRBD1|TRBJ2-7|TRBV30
CAWRDRDYEQYF
TGTGCCTGGAGGGACAGGGACTACGAGCAGTACTTC
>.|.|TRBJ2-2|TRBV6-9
CASSYSDTGGELFF
TGTGCCAGCAGTTACTCAGACACAGGCGGGGAGCTGTTTTTT
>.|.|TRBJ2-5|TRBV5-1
CASSQLTGETQYF
TGCGCCAGCAGCCAATTGACTGGGGAGACCCAGTACTTC